Presented here are 14 T cell receptor beta chains from one specimen sequenced in a study of T cell changes during pregnancy in multiple sclerosis (dated by TCRdb to the late 2010s). Library preparation used the immunoSEQ multiplex PCR assay. TCRdb retrieved this table from immuneACCESS and kept in-frame rearrangements only. Not all clones are present; in checked studies, unresolved V genes account for under half, and no reason is known for the remainder. The table for this sample lists approximately 97,000 clones; about nine tenths of them were counted only once. The biggest ten clones account for about 1.6% of the sample. Sequencing used peripheral blood, obtained after pregnancy. The receptors derive from a female donor in good health, enrolled as a control in a pregnancy study.

V gene TRBV18 combines with J gene TRBJ2-2; TRBD2 matches 15 bases. Germline V gene data show CDR1 as KGHSH and CDR2 as LQKENI. The CDR3 loop spans 18 amino acids. The junction had 3 bases not matched to a gene; V was cut back by 0 bases and J by 4 bases. The CDR3 nucleotides read TGTGCCAGCTCACCACCTGGACTAGCGGGGGGGAGCACCGGGGAGCTGTTTTTT. As protein: CASSPPGLAGGSTGELFF. The variable domain in full, completed from reference TRBV18 and TRBJ2-2, reads NAGVMQNPRHLVRRRGQEARLRCSPMKGHSHVYWYRQLPEEGLKFMVYLQKENIIDESGMPKERFSAEFPKEGPSILRIQQVVRGDSAAYFCASSPPGLAGGSTGELFFGEGSRLTVL.

The chain links TRBV19 to TRBJ2-6, with a tentative D call TRBD1 (6 bases). Trimming cost V 6 bases and J 2 bases, with 11 bases left between them. Germline V gives CDR1 LNHDA, CDR2 SQIVND (reference sequence). The CDR3 contains 15 residues. CDR3 nucleotides: TGTGCCAGTAGGGATACAGGGCCTGGGGCCAACGTCCTGACTTTC. This translates into CASRDTGPGANVLTF.

The chain carries TRBV19 and TRBJ2-1, with TRBD1 matching over 7 bases. V shed 4 bases and J 3 bases; nucleotides not matched to a gene: 3. CDR3 size: 14 residues. Germline assignment: CDR1 LNHDA and CDR2 SQIVND (reference sequence). CDR3 nucleotide sequence: TGTGCCAGTAGTACCCGGACAGGCTACAATGAGCAGTTCTTC. It encodes CASSTRTGYNEQFF.

Here the CDR3 reads CATSRGGGNYDSYNEQFF. CDR3 DNA: TGTGCCACCAGCAGAGGCGGTGGCAATTACGACTCCTACAATGAGCAGTTCTTC. The chain joins TRBV15 to TRBJ2-1; D remains ambiguous. CDR1 and CDR2 from the germline V gene are LNHNV and YYDKDF (reference sequence). This CDR3 comprises 18 residues. With 1 base removed from V and 0 bases from J, the gap between germline ends came to 16 bases.

The rearrangement uses TRBV7-3 and TRBJ1-1; 9 nucleotides align to TRBD1. This CDR3 region has 15 residues. The germline V gene has CDR1 SGHTA and CDR2 FQGTGA. The ends lost 3 bases at V and 3 bases at J; junction bases unmatched: 5. CDR3 sequence reads: CASSLETGGHTEAFF. In DNA, the CDR3 is TGTGCCAGCAGCTTGGAGACAGGGGGGCACACTGAAGCTTTCTTT.

This chain links TRBV28 with TRBJ1-1; D uncertain. Germline CDR1 and CDR2: MDHEN and SYDVKM. The CDR3 length is 14 residues. The V gene lost 5 bases and the J gene lost 1 base, with 11 bases spanning the gap. CDR3 residues: CASSEHRENTEAFF. CDR3 nucleotide sequence: TGTGCCAGCAGTGAGCACAGAGAGAACACTGAAGCTTTCTTT.

The gene calls are TRBV14 and TRBJ2-5; 9 nucleotides match TRBD2. The germline V gene has CDR1 SGHDN and CDR2 FVKESK. CDR3 length: 16 residues. V lost 4 bases, J lost 4 bases, and 10 bases stayed unmatched. The CDR3 here is CASSRPRGGALETQYF. The DNA for the CDR3 is TGTGCCAGCAGCCGACCTCGCGGGGGGGCCCTAGAGACCCAGTACTTC. Full variable domain (rest looked up from reference TRBV14 and TRBJ2-5): EAGVTQFPSHSVIEKGQTVTLRCDPISGHDNLYWYRRVMGKEIKFLLHFVKESKQDESGMPNNRFLAERTGGTYSTLKVQPAELEDSGVYFCASSRPRGGALETQYFGPGTRLLVL.

This chain joins TRBV19 and TRBJ2-3; 9 nucleotides match TRBD1. This CDR3 has 15 amino acids. V lost 1 base, J lost 4 bases, and 3 bases stayed unmatched. Germline-derived CDR1 and CDR2 are LNHDA and SQIVND (reference sequence). CDR3: CASSIGGQGSDTQYF. In DNA, the CDR3 is TGTGCCAGTAGTATAGGGGGACAGGGTTCAGATACGCAGTATTTT. Based on the CDR3 plus reference TRBV19 and TRBJ2-3, the full variable domain is DGGITQSPKYLFRKEGQNVTLSCEQNLNHDAMYWYRQDPGQGLRLIYYSQIVNDFQKGDIAEGYSVSREKKESFPLTVTSAQKNPTAFYLCASSIGGQGSDTQYFGPGTRLTVL.

This chain links TRBV6-5 with TRBJ1-5; D unresolved. The CDR3 is made up of 13 amino acids. The germline V and J ends were trimmed by 4 bases and 1 base, with 5 bases remaining between them. Germline V gives CDR1 MNHEY, CDR2 SVGAGI. CDR3 in DNA: TGTGCCAGCAGTTTGGCCAGCAATCAGCCCCAGCATTTT. Residues: CASSLASNQPQHF.

The chain links TRBV7-8 to TRBJ1-1; the D gene is possibly TRBD1 (5 bases). V shed 5 bases and J shed 3 bases, with 13 bases lying between them. Per germline, CDR1 SGHVS and CDR2 FQNEAQ. This CDR3 comprises 14 residues. CDR3 sequence (DNA): TGTGCCAGCAGCAGTCTGACAGTTTACACTGAAGCTTTCTTT. Translating gives CASSSLTVYTEAFF. Using reference TRBV7-8 and TRBJ1-1 for the parts outside the CDR3, the full variable domain is GAGVSQSPRYKVAKRGQDVALRCDPISGHVSLFWYQQALGQGPEFLTYFQNEAQLDKSGLPSDRFFAERPEGSVSTLKIQRTQQEDSAVYLCASSSLTVYTEAFFGQGTRLTVV.

This clone was observed a single time. The V and J genes are TRBV7-2 and TRBJ1-1; 9 nucleotides align to TRBD1. Trimming removed 4 bases from V and 0 bases from J; junction bases left unmatched: 6. Germline V gene data show CDR1 as SGHTA and CDR2 as FQGNSA. CDR3 length: 16 residues. Here the CDR3 DNA reads TGTGCCAGCAGCTCACAGGGGGCGCGGATGAACACTGAAGCTTTCTTT. Translating it yields CASSSQGARMNTEAFF.

This rearrangement joins TRBV18 to TRBJ2-2; tentatively, D is TRBD1 (6 bases). The V end lost 6 bases, the J end lost 2 bases, and 13 bases lay between the germline ends. The CDR3 contains 15 residues. CDR1 and CDR2 from the germline V gene are KGHSH and LQKENI. CDR3 nucleotides: TGTGCCAGCTCCATCGGGACACTAAACACCGGGGAGCTGTTTTTT. It specifies CASSIGTLNTGELFF.

This rearrangement joins TRBV7-9 to TRBJ2-2; D gene uncertain. V was clipped by 4 bases and J by 3 bases, with 3 bases between them. The CDR3 is 12 residues long. Germline assignment: CDR1 SEHNR and CDR2 FQNEAQ (reference sequence). CDR3 DNA: TGTGCCAGCAGCTCTTACACCGGGGAGCTGTTTTTT. Its protein is CASSSYTGELFF.

The chain uses TRBV6-6 and TRBJ1-5, with 10 bases lining up with TRBD1. The CDR3 runs 14 residues. Germline values: CDR1 MNHNY, CDR2 SVGAGI (reference sequence). Losses at the gene ends were 6 bases for V and 6 bases for J; bases not matched to a gene: 5. The CDR3 region is CASSPRTGGQPQHF. The DNA of the CDR3 is TGTGCCAGCAGCCCTAGGACAGGGGGTCAGCCCCAGCATTTT.